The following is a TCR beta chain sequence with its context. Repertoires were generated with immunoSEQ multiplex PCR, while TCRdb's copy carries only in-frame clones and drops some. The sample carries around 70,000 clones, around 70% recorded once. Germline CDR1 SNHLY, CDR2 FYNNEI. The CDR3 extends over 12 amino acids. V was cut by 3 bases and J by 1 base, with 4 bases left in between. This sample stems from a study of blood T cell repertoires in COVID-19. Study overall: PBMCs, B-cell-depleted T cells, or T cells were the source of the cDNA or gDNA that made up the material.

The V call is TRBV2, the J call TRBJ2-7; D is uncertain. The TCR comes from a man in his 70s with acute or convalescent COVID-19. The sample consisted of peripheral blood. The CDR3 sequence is CASSDRSYEQYF. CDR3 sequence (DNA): TGTGCCAGCAGTGACAGGTCCTACGAGCAGTACTTC.